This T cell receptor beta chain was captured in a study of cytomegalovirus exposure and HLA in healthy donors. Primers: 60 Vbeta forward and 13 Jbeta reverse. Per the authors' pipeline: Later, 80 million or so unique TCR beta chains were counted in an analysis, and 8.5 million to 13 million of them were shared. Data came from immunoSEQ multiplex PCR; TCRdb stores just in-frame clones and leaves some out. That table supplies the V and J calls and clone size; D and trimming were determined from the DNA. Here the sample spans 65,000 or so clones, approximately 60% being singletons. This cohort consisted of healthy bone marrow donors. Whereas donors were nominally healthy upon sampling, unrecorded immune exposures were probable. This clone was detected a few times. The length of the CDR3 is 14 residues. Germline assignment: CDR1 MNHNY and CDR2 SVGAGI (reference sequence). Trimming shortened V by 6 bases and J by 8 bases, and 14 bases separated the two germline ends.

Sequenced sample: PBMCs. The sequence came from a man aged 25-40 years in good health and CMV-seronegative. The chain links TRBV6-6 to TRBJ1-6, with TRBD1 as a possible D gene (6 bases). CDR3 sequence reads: CASRDSGRDSPLHF. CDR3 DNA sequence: TGTGCCAGCAGGGACAGTGGCAGGGATTCACCCCTCCACTTT.